Shown below are 28 T cell receptor beta chains from a single sample sequenced in a study of T-cell memory formation after mild COVID-19. TCRdb reanalysed the 5' RACE reads using MiXCR and keeps one entry per CDR3 protein. The data contain around 300,000 distinct CDR3 sequences, around 15% of them singletons. The sequencing input was PBMCs or a T cell subset sorted from them (not recorded which). The receptors here all came from a man aged 18 to 29 who had mild COVID-19 (a few samples of this study predate the infection). Cell type and time point are not known.

The chain combines TRBV20-1 with TRBJ2-7, with 7 bases aligning to TRBD1. Germline V gene data show CDR1 as DFQATT and CDR2 as SNEGSKA (reference sequence). The CDR3 spans 13 residues. V shed 4 bases, J shed 5 bases, and the junction held 8 bases outside the gene matches. CDR3 bases: TGCAGTGCTACGGACAGGCAAAAGAACGAGCAGTACTTC. Its protein is CSATDRQKNEQYF.

The gene calls are TRBV5-4 and TRBJ2-5; D may match TRBD1 or TRBD2 (5 bases each). The CDR3 runs 15 residues. The V and J ends lost 0 bases and 3 bases respectively, with 12 bases between them. From germline, CDR1 is SGHNT and CDR2 YYREEE (reference sequence). The CDR3 nucleotides read TGTGCCAGCAGCTTGGGAGGGGATGGAGAAGAGACCCAGTACTTC. Amino acid sequence: CASSLGGDGEETQYF.

There are many counts of this clonotype. The chain couples TRBV6-6 to TRBJ2-1; D remains ambiguous. V shed 2 bases and J shed 7 bases, with 9 bases lying between them. Germline V CDR1 and CDR2: MNHNY, SVGAGI (reference sequence). The CDR3 totals 13 residues. The CDR3 spells CASSYGIGNEQFF. The CDR3 DNA reads TGTGCCAGCAGTTACGGAATAGGGAATGAGCAGTTCTTC.

This clonotype was recorded only once. J is TRBJ1-2 and V is TRBV12-3 or TRBV12-4; a possible D gene is TRBD1 (5 bases). The CDR3 runs 12 residues. Trimming left V 8 bases short and J 6 bases short, with 13 bases between. The CDR3: CASWGGFDGYTF. The CDR3 DNA is TGTGCCAGCTGGGGGGGTTTTGATGGCTACACCTTC.

This clonotype was seen a handful of times. The rearrangement links TRBV10-2 to TRBJ2-1, with D possibly TRBD2 on 6 matching bases. From germline, CDR1 is WSHSY and CDR2 SAAADI. V lost 4 bases, J lost 8 bases, and 9 bases lay in between. The CDR3 consists of 12 residues. CDR3 in DNA: TGCGCCAGCAGTGGACTAGTTGATGAGCAGTTCTTC. As protein: CASSGLVDEQFF.

The chain couples TRBV5-1 to TRBJ2-3; D gene ambiguous. Trimming removed 0 bases at V and 2 bases at J, with 7 bases between. Germline CDR1 SGHRS, CDR2 YFSETQ. The CDR3 covers 14 residues. Here the CDR3 DNA reads TGCGCCAGCAGCTTGGACAGTATCACAGATACGCAGTATTTT. It encodes CASSLDSITDTQYF.

The gene calls are TRBV30 and TRBJ1-1; 8 nucleotides match TRBD1. Germline V lookup: CDR1 GTSNPN, CDR2 SVGIG (reference sequence). The ends lost 4 bases at V and 1 base at J; junction bases unmatched: 2. The CDR3 covers 13 residues. This CDR3 reads CAWNRGTNTEAFF. CDR3 DNA sequence: TGTGCCTGGAACAGGGGGACGAACACTGAAGCTTTCTTT.

This clonotype came up a few times. The chain couples TRBV12-3 or TRBV12-4 to TRBJ2-7; D is unresolved. Trimming took 2 bases from V and 0 from J, leaving 8 bases between them. CDR3 length: 14 amino acids. CDR3 amino acids: CASSLPPNSYEQYF. The CDR3 region has the DNA TGTGCCAGCAGTTTACCCCCTAACTCCTACGAGCAGTACTTC.

This clonotype was observed once. The chain joins TRBV30 to TRBJ1-3, with D uncertain. This CDR3 is built from 13 residues. The germline CDR1 and CDR2 sequences are GTSNPN and SVGIG (reference sequence). V was pared by 2 bases and J by 0 bases, with 5 bases between. The CDR3 loop reads CAWSTGSGNTIYF. The CDR3 bases are TGTGCCTGGAGTACCGGCTCTGGAAACACCATATATTTT. Combining the CDR3 with reference TRBV30 and TRBJ1-3 gives the whole variable domain SQTIHQWPATLVQPVGSPLSLECTVEGTSNPNLYWYRQAAGRGLQLLFYSVGIGQISSEVPQNLSASRPQDRQFILSSKKLLLSDSGFYLCAWSTGSGNTIYFGEGSWLTVV.

This clonotype has a handful of counts. J is TRBJ2-2 and V is TRBV5-1; TRBD2 agrees at 8 bases. Per germline, CDR1 SGHRS and CDR2 YFSETQ. Trimming removed 2 bases from V and 0 bases from J; junction bases left unmatched: 6. The CDR3 is 17 residues long. CDR3 sequence reads: CASSFLTGGTNTGELFF. Written as DNA, the CDR3 is TGCGCCAGCAGCTTCTTGACGGGGGGGACGAACACCGGGGAGCTGTTTTTT.

This chain's CDR3 is CASSSRRTGQNTGELFF. Written as DNA, the CDR3 is TGCGCCAGCAGCTCTCGCAGGACAGGTCAAAACACCGGGGAGCTGTTTTTT. This rearrangement joins TRBV5-1 to TRBJ2-2, with 7 bases lining up with TRBD1. Germline CDR1 SGHRS, CDR2 YFSETQ. This CDR3 spans 17 amino acids. The V gene end was trimmed by 3 bases and the J gene end by 2 bases; junction bases not matched to a gene: 10. The whole variable domain, filled in from reference TRBV5-1 and TRBJ2-2, reads KAGVTQTPRYLIKTRGQQVTLSCSPISGHRSVSWYQQTPGQGLQFLFEYFSETQRNKGNFPGRFSGRQFSNSRSEMNVSTLELGDSALYLCASSSRRTGQNTGELFFGEGSRLTVL.

This clonotype came up a few times. CDR3 DNA: TGTGCCAGCAGCCAAGGGGCGAGGGGGCTCGGCACCGGGGAGCTGTTTTTT. The encoded protein is CASSQGARGLGTGELFF. The chain has TRBV14 and TRBJ2-2, with 7 positions matching TRBD1. CDR1 is SGHDN, CDR2 FVKESK, per germline. V dropped 1 base and J dropped 4; count of bases not matched to a gene: 9. This CDR3 region has 17 residues.

The gene calls are TRBV29-1 and TRBJ2-7; TRBD1 agrees at 7 bases. J was trimmed by 2 bases and V by 7 bases; bases with no gene match: 20. The CDR3 sequence is 17 residues long. Germline CDR1 is SQVTM and CDR2 is ANQGSEA. DNA for the CDR3: TGCAGCGCTGTCTCTCCCCTAGGACAGGCCACTCCCTACGAGCAGTACTTC. It encodes CSAVSPLGQATPYEQYF.

V and J are TRBV3-1 and TRBJ1-5, with 8 nucleotides matching TRBD1. J gave up 7 bases and V 3 bases, and 5 bases lay outside the gene matches. The CDR3 totals 14 residues. Germline V gene data show CDR1 as LGHDT and CDR2 as YNNKEL (reference sequence). In DNA, the CDR3 is TGTGCCAGCAGCCACTCAGGGGGCCGGCAGCCCCAGCATTTT. Translation: CASSHSGGRQPQHF.

J is TRBJ1-5 and V is TRBV12-3 or TRBV12-4; D may be TRBD1 (6 bases). This CDR3 region has 15 residues. V shed 5 bases and J shed 3 bases, with 14 bases lying between them. The CDR3 loop reads CASSPGAVPNQPQHF. In nucleotides, the CDR3 is TGTGCCAGCAGTCCAGGGGCAGTACCCAATCAGCCCCAGCATTTT.

This clonotype has more than one count but fewer than ten. The chain couples TRBV9 to TRBJ2-3, with D perhaps matching TRBD2 (7 bases). The CDR3 sequence is 16 residues long. The germline gives CDR1 SGDLS, CDR2 YYNGEE. The ends were cut back, 0 bases at V and 4 bases at J, with 15 bases in the middle. CDR3 in DNA: TGTGCCAGCAGCGTAGGGGCGGGGGCGCGGGCAGATACGCAGTATTTT. Protein: CASSVGAGARADTQYF. The full variable domain, rest sourced from reference TRBV9 and TRBJ2-3, is DSGVTQTPKHLITATGQRVTLRCSPRSGDLSVYWYQQSLDQGLQFLIQYYNGEERAKGNILERFSAQQFPDLHSELNLSSLELGDSALYFCASSVGAGARADTQYFGPGTRLTVL.

V usage is TRBV19 and J usage is TRBJ1-1; D not certain. CDR1 is LNHDA, CDR2 SQIVND, per germline (reference sequence). The CDR3 has 11 residues. With 6 bases removed from V and 8 bases from J, the gap between germline ends came to 10 bases. CDR3 region: CASRTQVEAFF. The CDR3 nucleotides read TGTGCCAGTAGGACCCAGGTGGAAGCTTTCTTT.

This clonotype was counted a few times. J is TRBJ1-2 and V is TRBV18, with 7 bases aligning to TRBD1. Germline V CDR1 and CDR2: KGHSH, LQKENI. The CDR3 runs to 14 residues. J gave up 3 bases and V 3 bases, and 4 bases lay outside the gene matches. This CDR3 reads CASSPTGQDYGYTF. The DNA of the CDR3 is TGTGCCAGCTCACCGACAGGGCAGGACTATGGCTACACCTTC.

There are a few counts of this clonotype. This sequence joins TRBV6-6 and TRBJ2-3; D is possibly TRBD2 (5 bases). In germline, CDR1 is MNHNY, CDR2 SVGAGI (reference sequence). V shed 5 bases and J shed 4 bases, with 16 bases lying between them. The CDR3 has 15 residues. The CDR3 DNA reads TGTGCCAGCAGTAAGCCAACTAGTTCTGCAGATACGCAGTATTTT. It yields the protein CASSKPTSSADTQYF.

This clonotype was seen more than once but under ten times. The chain joins TRBV5-1 to TRBJ2-6; tentatively, D is TRBD2 (5 bases). Trimming removed 3 bases at V and 2 bases at J, with 12 bases between. Germline V gene data show CDR1 as SGHRS and CDR2 as YFSETQ. The CDR3 totals 16 residues. CDR3 amino acids: CASSSPPGTGANVLTF. The DNA for the CDR3 is TGCGCCAGCAGCTCGCCGCCCGGGACTGGGGCCAACGTCCTGACTTTC.

The V and J genes are TRBV5-1 and TRBJ1-2; tentatively, D is TRBD1 (6 bases). Trimming cost V 4 bases and J 4 bases, with 14 bases left between them. The CDR3 loop spans 14 amino acids. Germline loops: CDR1 SGHRS, CDR2 YFSETQ. CDR3 coding DNA: TGCGCCAGCAGCCTGGAGGGGGAAGCCTATGGCTACACCTTC. This encodes CASSLEGEAYGYTF.

This clonotype was detected a few times. This chain joins TRBV5-1 and TRBJ1-4, with 7 bases aligning to TRBD1. This CDR3 spans 14 amino acids. The germline gives CDR1 SGHRS, CDR2 YFSETQ. Trimming cost V 4 bases and J 8 bases; bases outside gene matches: 8. The CDR3 nucleotides read TGCGCCAGCAGCGCAACAGGGGAGCCAGAAAAACTGTTTTTT. Protein: CASSATGEPEKLFF.

The V gene is TRBV6-2 or TRBV6-3, the J gene TRBJ2-3; D may be TRBD1 or TRBD2 (5 bases each). Germline CDR1 MNHEY, CDR2 SVGEGT. Trimming cost V 8 bases and J 0 bases, with 12 bases left between them. CDR3 length: 14 amino acids. The CDR3 DNA is TGTGCCAGCGAGGGGTCCTCTAGCACAGATACGCAGTATTTT. This sequence encodes CASEGSSSTDTQYF.

The CDR3 sequence is CASSLGRRFNEKLFF. For the CDR3, the DNA is TGTGCCAGCAGCTTGGGGAGGCGCTTTAATGAAAAACTGTTTTTT. The chain employs TRBV11-2 and TRBJ1-4; no reliable D call. The CDR3 extends over 15 amino acids. Looked up from germline, CDR1 is SGHAT and CDR2 is FQNNGV. The V gene lost 3 bases and the J gene lost 4 bases, with 12 bases spanning the gap.

This chain joins TRBV5-8 and TRBJ1-5; the D is unclear. The CDR3 runs to 15 residues. The germline V and J ends were trimmed by 0 bases and 0 bases, with 7 bases remaining between them. Germline V CDR1 and CDR2: SGHTS, YDEGEE. The CDR3 protein is CASSLVDGSNQPQHF. The CDR3, as DNA: TGTGCCAGCAGCTTGGTCGACGGTAGCAATCAGCCCCAGCATTTT.

V usage is TRBV5-1 and J usage is TRBJ2-7; D is perhaps TRBD1 (6 bases). Germline CDR1 reads SGHRS; CDR2 reads YFSETQ. The ends were cut back, 0 bases at V and 6 bases at J, with 22 bases in the middle. The CDR3 loop spans 17 amino acids. Here the CDR3 DNA reads TGCGCCAGCAGCTTGGGAAAATCCGGGACATCCCTGGGCGAGCAGTACGTC. This sequence encodes CASSLGKSGTSLGEQYV.

The V gene is TRBV7-2, the J gene TRBJ1-6; no clear D gene. Trimming left V 2 bases short and J 0 bases short, with 11 bases between. The CDR3 runs 17 residues. Germline lookup yields CDR1 SGHTA and CDR2 FQGNSA. Here the CDR3 reads CASSLSLADSYNSPLHF. Here the CDR3 DNA reads TGTGCCAGCAGCTTATCCCTGGCGGACTCCTATAATTCACCCCTCCACTTT.

This clonotype was recorded at least ten times. The rearrangement joins TRBV5-1 to TRBJ2-7; 10 nucleotides match TRBD1. The CDR3 is made up of 12 amino acids. Germline V gene sequence: CDR1 SGHRS, CDR2 YFSETQ. Unmatched junction bases numbered 4, after V lost 3 bases and J lost 10 bases. CDR3 bases: TGCGCCAGCAGCTGGGACAGGGGAATACAGTACGTC. Translation gives CASSWDRGIQYV.